One and the same sample provided the 4 T cell receptor beta chains below, sequenced in a study of blood T cell repertoires in COVID-19. Generated by immunoSEQ multiplex PCR, the TCRdb table keeps only in-frame clones and is missing some. The sample has 71,000 or so clones, 80% to 90% seen once. Sequences were obtained from peripheral blood. The receptors come from an older man in a cohort sampled during active COVID-19.

The chain is built from TRBV18 and TRBJ1-1, with 7 bases matching TRBD1. V shed 10 bases, J shed 1 base, and the junction held 9 bases outside the gene matches. This CDR3 has 14 residues. Germline V CDR1 and CDR2: KGHSH, LQKENI. In DNA, the CDR3 is TGTGCCACCTCCGGGACAGAGAGGAACACTGAAGCTTTCTTT. This translates into CATSGTERNTEAFF.

The chain carries TRBV20-1 and TRBJ2-1; the match to TRBD2 covers 7 bases. CDR1 and CDR2 (germline): DFQATT, SNEGSKA (reference sequence). Losses at the gene ends were 3 bases for V and 1 base for J; bases not matched to a gene: 9. The CDR3 covers 16 residues. CDR3 DNA sequence: TGCAGTGCTAGTGACCTTGGGGGGGGATCCTACAATGAGCAGTTCTTC. Encoded protein: CSASDLGGGSYNEQFF.

This clone was seen many times. J is TRBJ1-1 and V is TRBV11-1; tentative D call: TRBD1 (5 bases). Between the trimmed V and J ends, which lost 2 bases and 6 bases, there was a span of 10 bases. Germline V lookup: CDR1 SGHAT, CDR2 FQDESV (reference sequence). The CDR3 contains 13 residues. The CDR3 DNA is TGTGCCAGCAGCTTAAGGGGATCAGCTGAAGCTTTCTTT. It is translated as CASSLRGSAEAFF.

CDR3 nucleotides: TGCGCCAGCAGCCAAGGCGGCGGGGGCCCCGAGGGGATTCAGTACTTC. Translated: CASSQGGGGPEGIQYF. The V call is TRBV4-1, the J call TRBJ2-4; D might be TRBD2 (7 bases). Trimming took off 1 base at V and 10 bases at J, with 20 bases between the two ends. The CDR3 spans 16 residues. Germline V CDR1 and CDR2: MGHRA, YSYEKL.